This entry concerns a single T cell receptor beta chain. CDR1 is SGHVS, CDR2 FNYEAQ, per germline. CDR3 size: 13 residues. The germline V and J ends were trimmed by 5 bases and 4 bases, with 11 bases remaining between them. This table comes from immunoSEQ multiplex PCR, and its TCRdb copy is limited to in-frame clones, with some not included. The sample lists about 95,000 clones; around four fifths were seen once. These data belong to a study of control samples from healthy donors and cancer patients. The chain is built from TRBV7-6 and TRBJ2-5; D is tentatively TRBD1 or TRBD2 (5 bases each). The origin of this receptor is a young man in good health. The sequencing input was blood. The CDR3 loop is CASSTGAGETQYF. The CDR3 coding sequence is TGTGCCAGCAGCACCGGGGCCGGAGAGACCCAGTACTTC.